The clone carrying this T cell receptor beta chain was observed many times. Trimming left V 3 bases short and J 3 bases short, with 15 bases between. Germline values: CDR1 ENHRY, CDR2 SYGVKD. The CDR3 contains 16 residues. The entry originates in a study of T cells of healthy individuals. TCRdb fed the 5' RACE reads into MiXCR, producing one record per CDR3 protein. The table includes about 82,000 distinct CDR3 sequences, 4% to 5.5% detected once. V usage is TRBV10-3 and J usage is TRBJ2-1; D is undetermined. This clonotype was obtained from a female donor in good health. The CDR3 loop reads CAISELQLPNYNEQFF. Written as DNA, the CDR3 is TGTGCCATCAGTGAACTACAACTCCCCAACTACAATGAGCAGTTCTTC.